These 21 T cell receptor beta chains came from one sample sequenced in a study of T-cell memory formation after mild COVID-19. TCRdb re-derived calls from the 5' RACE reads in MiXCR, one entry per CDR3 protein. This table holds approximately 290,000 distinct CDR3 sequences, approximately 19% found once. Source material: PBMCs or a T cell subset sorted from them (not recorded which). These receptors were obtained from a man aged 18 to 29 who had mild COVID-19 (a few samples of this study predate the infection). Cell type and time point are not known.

The DNA of the CDR3 is TGTGCCAGCAGCTTAGCTCTAGCGGGGGGTAATGAGCAGTTCTTC. It yields the protein CASSLALAGGNEQFF. V is TRBV11-2 and J is TRBJ2-1; 11 bases fit TRBD2. Per the germline V gene, CDR1 is SGHAT and CDR2 is FQNNGV. The J segment lost 7 bases and the V segment lost 1 base, leaving 3 bases of the junction unmatched. The CDR3 spans 15 residues.

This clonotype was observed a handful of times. CDR3 loop: CASTPTGIAYNLREQYF. In DNA, the CDR3 is TGTGCCAGCACTCCTACAGGGATCGCCTATAACCTGCGCGAGCAGTACTTC. V usage is TRBV12-3 or TRBV12-4 and J usage is TRBJ2-7, with D possibly being TRBD1 (6 bases). Trimming stripped 7 bases from V and 6 bases from J, with 28 bases between. CDR3 length: 17 amino acids.

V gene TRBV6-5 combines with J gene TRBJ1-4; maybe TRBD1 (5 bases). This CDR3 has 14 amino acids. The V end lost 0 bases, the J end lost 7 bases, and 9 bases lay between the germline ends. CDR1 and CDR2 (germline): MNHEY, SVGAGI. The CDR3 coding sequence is TGTGCCAGCAGTTACTCGGGGGGGAGTGAAAAACTGTTTTTT. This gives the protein CASSYSGGSEKLFF.

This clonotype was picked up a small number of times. This CDR3 reads CASSPVAGTQYF. CDR3 nucleotide sequence: TGTGCCAGCAGCCCAGTAGCGGGAACGCAGTATTTT. J is TRBJ2-3 and V is TRBV7-2, with TRBD2 matching 8 bases. The ends lost 5 bases at V and 9 bases at J; junction bases unmatched: 4. The CDR3 is 12 amino acids. Germline V gene data show CDR1 as SGHTA and CDR2 as FQGNSA.

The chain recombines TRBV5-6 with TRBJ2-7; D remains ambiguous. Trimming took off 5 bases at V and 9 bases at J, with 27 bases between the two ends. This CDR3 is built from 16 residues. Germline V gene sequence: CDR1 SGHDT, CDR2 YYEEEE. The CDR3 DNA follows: TGTGCCAGCAGTGAGGATCCGAGGTGGGGTCCTAGGCGGCAGTACGTC. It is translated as CASSEDPRWGPRRQYV.

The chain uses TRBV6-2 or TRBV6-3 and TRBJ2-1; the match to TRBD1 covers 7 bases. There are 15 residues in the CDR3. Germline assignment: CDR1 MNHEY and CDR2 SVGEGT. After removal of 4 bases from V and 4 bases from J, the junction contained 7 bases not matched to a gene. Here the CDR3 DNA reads TGTGCCAGCAGTTCTTGGGACAGTTTGTACAATGAGCAGTTCTTC. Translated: CASSSWDSLYNEQFF.

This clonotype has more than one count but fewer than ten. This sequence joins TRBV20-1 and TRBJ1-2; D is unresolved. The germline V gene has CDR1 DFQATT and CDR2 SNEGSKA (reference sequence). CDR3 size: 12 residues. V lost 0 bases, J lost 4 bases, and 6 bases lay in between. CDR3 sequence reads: CSARERVYGYTF. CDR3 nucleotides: TGCAGTGCTAGAGAACGGGTCTATGGCTACACCTTC.

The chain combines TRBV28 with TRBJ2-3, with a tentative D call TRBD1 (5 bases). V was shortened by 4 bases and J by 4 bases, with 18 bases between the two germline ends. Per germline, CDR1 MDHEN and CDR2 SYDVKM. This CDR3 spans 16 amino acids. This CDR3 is CASSSPVAGKADTQYF. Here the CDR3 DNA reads TGTGCCAGCAGTTCTCCGGTGGCAGGGAAAGCAGATACGCAGTATTTT.

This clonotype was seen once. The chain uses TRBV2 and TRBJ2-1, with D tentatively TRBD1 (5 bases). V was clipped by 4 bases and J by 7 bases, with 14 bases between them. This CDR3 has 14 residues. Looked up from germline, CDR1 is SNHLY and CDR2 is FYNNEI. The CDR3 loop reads CASSAVGRTNEQFF. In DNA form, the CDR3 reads TGTGCCAGCAGTGCTGTGGGGCGTACAAATGAGCAGTTCTTC.

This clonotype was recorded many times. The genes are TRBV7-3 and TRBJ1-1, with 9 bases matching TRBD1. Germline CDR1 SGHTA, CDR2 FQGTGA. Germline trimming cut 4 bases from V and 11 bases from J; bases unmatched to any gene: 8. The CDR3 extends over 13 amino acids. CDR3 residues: CASSSIQGAGAFF. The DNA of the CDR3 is TGTGCCAGCAGCTCAATACAGGGGGCCGGGGCTTTCTTT.

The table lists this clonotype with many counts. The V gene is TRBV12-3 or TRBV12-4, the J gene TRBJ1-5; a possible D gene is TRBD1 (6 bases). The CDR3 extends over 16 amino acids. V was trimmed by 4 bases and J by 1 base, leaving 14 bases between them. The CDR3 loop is CASSSQGRESNQPQHF. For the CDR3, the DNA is TGTGCCAGCAGTTCCCAGGGGAGGGAGAGCAATCAGCCCCAGCATTTT.

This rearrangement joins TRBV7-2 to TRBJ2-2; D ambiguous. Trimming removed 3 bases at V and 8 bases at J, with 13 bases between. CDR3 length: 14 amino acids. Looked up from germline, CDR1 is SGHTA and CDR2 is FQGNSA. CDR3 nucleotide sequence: TGTGCCAGCAGCTTGGGCCCGGGCAGTGGGGAGCTGTTTTTT. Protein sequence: CASSLGPGSGELFF.

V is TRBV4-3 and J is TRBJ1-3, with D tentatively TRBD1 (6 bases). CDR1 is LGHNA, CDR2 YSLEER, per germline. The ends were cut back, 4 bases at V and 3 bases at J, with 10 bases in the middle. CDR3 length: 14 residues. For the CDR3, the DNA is TGCGCCAGCAGCCCACAGGGAGTTGGAAACACCATATATTTT. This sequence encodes CASSPQGVGNTIYF.

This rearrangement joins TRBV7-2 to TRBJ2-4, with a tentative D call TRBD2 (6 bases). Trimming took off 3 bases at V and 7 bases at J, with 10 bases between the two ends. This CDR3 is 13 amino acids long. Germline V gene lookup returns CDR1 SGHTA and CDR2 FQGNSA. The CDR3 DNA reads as TGTGCCAGCAGCTTCCGGGGGTGGAACATTCAGTACTTC. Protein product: CASSFRGWNIQYF.

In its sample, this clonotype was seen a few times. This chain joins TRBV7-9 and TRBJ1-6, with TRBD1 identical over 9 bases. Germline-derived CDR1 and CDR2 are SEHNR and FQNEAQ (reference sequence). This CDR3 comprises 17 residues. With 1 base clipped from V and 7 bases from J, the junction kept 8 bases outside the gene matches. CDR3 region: CASSLGDADRGNSPLHF. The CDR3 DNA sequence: TGTGCCAGCAGCTTAGGAGACGCGGACAGGGGCAATTCACCCCTCCACTTT. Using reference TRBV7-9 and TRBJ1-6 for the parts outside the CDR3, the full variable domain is DTGVSQNPRHKITKRGQNVTFRCDPISEHNRLYWYRQTLGQGPEFLTYFQNEAQLEKSRLLSDRFSAERPKGSFSTLEIQRTEQGDSAMYLCASSLGDADRGNSPLHFGNGTRLTVT.

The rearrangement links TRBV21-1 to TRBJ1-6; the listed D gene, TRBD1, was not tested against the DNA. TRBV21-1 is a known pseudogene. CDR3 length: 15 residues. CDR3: CASSTTGTNSSPLHF. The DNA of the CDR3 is TGTGCCAGCAGCACCACCGGGACAAACTCTTCACCCCTCCACTTT.

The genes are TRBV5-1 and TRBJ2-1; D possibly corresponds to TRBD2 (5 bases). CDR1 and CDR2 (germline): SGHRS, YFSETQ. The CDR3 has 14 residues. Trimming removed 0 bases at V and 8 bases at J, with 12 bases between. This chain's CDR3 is CASSLGSEDHEQFF. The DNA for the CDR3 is TGCGCCAGCAGCTTGGGTAGCGAGGACCATGAGCAGTTCTTC.

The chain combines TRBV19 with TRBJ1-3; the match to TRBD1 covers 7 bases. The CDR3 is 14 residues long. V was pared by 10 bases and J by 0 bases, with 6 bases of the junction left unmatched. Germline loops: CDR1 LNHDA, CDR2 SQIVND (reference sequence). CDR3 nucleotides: TGTGCCACCCAAGGGGGCGTCTCTGGAAACACCATATATTTT. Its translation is CATQGGVSGNTIYF.

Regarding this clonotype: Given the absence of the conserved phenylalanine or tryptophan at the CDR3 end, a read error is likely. For the CDR3, the DNA is TGTGCCAGCAGCTTAGCCGGGACAGGGTTTTACGGCTACACCTTG. Its protein product is CASSLAGTGFYGYTL. This chain connects TRBV7-2 to TRBJ1-2; TRBD1 matches at 9 bases. Germline loops: CDR1 SGHTA, CDR2 FQGNSA. The V gene end was trimmed by 0 bases and the J gene end by 8 bases; junction bases not matched to a gene: 7. The CDR3 is made up of 15 amino acids.

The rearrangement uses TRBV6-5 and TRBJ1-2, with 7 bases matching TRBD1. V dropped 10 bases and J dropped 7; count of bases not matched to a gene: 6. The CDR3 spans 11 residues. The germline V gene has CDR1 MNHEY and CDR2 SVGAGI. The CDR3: CATLRGLGYTF. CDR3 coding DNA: TGTGCCACCCTGAGGGGGCTTGGCTACACCTTC.

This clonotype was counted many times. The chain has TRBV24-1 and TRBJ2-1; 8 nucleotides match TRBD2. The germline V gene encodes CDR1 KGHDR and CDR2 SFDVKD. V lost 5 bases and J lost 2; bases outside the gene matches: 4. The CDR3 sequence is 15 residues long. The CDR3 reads CATSAAGGPYNEQFF. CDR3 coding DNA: TGTGCCACCAGTGCCGCGGGGGGTCCCTACAATGAGCAGTTCTTC.